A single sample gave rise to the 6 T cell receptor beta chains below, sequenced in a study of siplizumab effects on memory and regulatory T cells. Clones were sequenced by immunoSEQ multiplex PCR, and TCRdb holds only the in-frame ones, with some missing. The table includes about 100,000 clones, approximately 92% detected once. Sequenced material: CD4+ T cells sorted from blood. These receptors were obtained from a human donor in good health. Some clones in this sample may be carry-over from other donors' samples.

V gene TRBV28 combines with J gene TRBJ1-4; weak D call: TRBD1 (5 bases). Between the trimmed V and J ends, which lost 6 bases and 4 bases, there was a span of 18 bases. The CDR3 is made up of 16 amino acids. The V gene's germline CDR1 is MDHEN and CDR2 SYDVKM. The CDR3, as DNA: TGTGCCAGCAGGGCCTGGGAAGACAGTCATAATGAAAAACTGTTTTTT. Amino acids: CASRAWEDSHNEKLFF.

This chain's CDR3 is CASSYAASGRYEQFF. In DNA, the CDR3 is TGTGCCAGCAGTTATGCGGCTAGCGGGAGGTATGAGCAGTTCTTC. This chain connects TRBV6-6 to TRBJ2-1; 11 positions match TRBD2. The CDR3 covers 15 residues. Germline assignment: CDR1 MNHNY and CDR2 SVGAGI (reference sequence). V lost 3 bases, J lost 8 bases, and 6 bases stayed unmatched.

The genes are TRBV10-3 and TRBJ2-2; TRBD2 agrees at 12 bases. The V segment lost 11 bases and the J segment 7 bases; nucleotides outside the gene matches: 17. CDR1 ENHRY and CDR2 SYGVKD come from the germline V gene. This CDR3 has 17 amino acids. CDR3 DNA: TGTGCCGTCGGGACAGACCGACTAGCGGGAGATGGCGGGGAGCTGTTTTTT. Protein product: CAVGTDRLAGDGGELFF.

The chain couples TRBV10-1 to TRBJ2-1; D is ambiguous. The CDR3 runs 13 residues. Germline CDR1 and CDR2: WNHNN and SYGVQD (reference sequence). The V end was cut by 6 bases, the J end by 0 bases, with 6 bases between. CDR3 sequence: CASRRASYNEQFF. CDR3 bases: TGCGCCAGCAGACGGGCCTCCTACAATGAGCAGTTCTTC.

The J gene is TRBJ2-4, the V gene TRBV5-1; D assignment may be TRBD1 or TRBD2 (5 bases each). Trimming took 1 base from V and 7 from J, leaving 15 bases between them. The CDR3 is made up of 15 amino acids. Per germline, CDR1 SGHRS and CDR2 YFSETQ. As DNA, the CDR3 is TGCGCCAGCAGCTTGTTCTCGGGGCAGGGTAACATTCAGTACTTC. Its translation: CASSLFSGQGNIQYF.

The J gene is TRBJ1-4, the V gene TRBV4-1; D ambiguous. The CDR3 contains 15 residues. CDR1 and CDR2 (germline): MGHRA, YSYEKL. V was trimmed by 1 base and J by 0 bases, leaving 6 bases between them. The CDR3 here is CASSQVGSTNEKLFF. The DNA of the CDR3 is TGCGCCAGCAGCCAAGTCGGCTCAACTAATGAAAAACTGTTTTTT.